This record concerns one TCR beta chain sequence. What it binds is not known. Assay: immunoSEQ multiplex PCR; the TCRdb copy retains only in-frame clones and omits some. The sample includes 150,000 to 250,000 clones, around three quarters of them seen just once. The CDR3 is 16 amino acids. Germline CDR1 and CDR2: LGHNA and YSLEER. J gave up 7 bases and V 1 base, and 11 bases lay outside the gene matches. This sample is drawn from a study of cytotoxic CD8 clonotypes in ibrutinib-treated CLL. Findings and limits, study-wide: Measured clonality at baseline was greater than in age-matched healthy donors and tracked with circulating CD8+ T-cell counts.

Roughly 2.1 micrograms of genomic DNA came from cryopreserved PBMCs for TCR beta libraries. V usage is TRBV4-3 and J usage is TRBJ2-7; 9 bases are a match to TRBD1. The receptor comes from a human donor with chronic lymphocytic leukemia. The sequences come from PBMCs, collected after 24 months of ibrutinib treatment. CDR3 nucleotide sequence: TGCGCCAGCAGCCAAGTCAGTTTGGGACAGGGTGGTGAGCAGTACTTC. Its translation is CASSQVSLGQGGEQYF.